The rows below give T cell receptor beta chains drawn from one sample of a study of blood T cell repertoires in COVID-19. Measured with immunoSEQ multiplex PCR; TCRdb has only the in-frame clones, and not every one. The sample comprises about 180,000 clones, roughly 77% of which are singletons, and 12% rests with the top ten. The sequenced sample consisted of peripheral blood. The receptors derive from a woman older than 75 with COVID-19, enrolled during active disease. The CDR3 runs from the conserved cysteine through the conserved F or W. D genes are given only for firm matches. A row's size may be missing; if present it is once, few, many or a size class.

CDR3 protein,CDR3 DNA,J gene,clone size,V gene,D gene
CAISAGQAFYGYTF,TGTGCCATCAGTGCAGGACAGGCTTTCTATGGCTACACCTTC,TRBJ1-2,.,TRBV10-3,TRBD1
CASSFRFLDTEAFF,TGTGCCAGCAGTTTCAGGTTTCTGGACACTGAAGCTTTCTTT,TRBJ1-1,.,TRBV6-5,.
CASRKARLSSYNEQFF,TGTGCCAGCAGAAAGGCCCGACTCAGCTCCTACAATGAGCAGTTCTTC,TRBJ2-1,.,TRBV28,.
CASSPQAGTEYEQYF,TGTGCCAGCAGCCCACAGGCCGGGACAGAGTACGAGCAGTACTTC,TRBJ2-7,.,TRBV7-3,TRBD1
CASSSGIRGYHGYTF,TGTGCCAGCAGCTCCGGTATTAGGGGGTATCATGGCTACACCTTC,TRBJ1-2,.,TRBV7-2,.
CASSPRTGNNGYNEQFF,TGTGCCAGCAGTCCCAGGACAGGCAACAATGGGTACAATGAGCAGTTCTTC,TRBJ2-1,.,TRBV28,TRBD1
CASSVDLSGGNTIYF,TGTGCCAGCAGCGTAGATTTAAGTGGGGGGAACACCATATATTTT,TRBJ1-3,few,TRBV9,.
CASSSQSGANVLTF,TGCGCCAGCAGCTCACAATCTGGGGCCAACGTCCTGACTTTC,TRBJ2-6,.,TRBV5-1,.
CASSTSFSGNTIYF,TGTGCCAGTAGTACGTCTTTCTCTGGAAACACCATATATTTT,TRBJ1-3,.,TRBV19,.
CASSDPRQGSYEQYF,TGTGCCAGCAGTGACCCCCGACAGGGATCCTACGAGCAGTACTTC,TRBJ2-7,.,TRBV6-1,TRBD1
CASYKSGRNEQFF,TGTGCCAGCTATAAGAGCGGGAGAAATGAGCAGTTCTTC,TRBJ2-1,.,TRBV6-5,TRBD2
CASSLSGTEAFF,TGTGCCAGCAGCTTGAGCGGCACTGAAGCTTTCTTT,TRBJ1-1,once,TRBV5-6,.
CASSADQPQHF,TGTGCCAGCAGTGCGGATCAGCCCCAGCATTTT,TRBJ1-5,once,TRBV2,.
CASSPRTSGGQETQYF,TGTGCCAGCAGCCCCCGGACTAGCGGGGGGCAAGAGACCCAGTACTTC,TRBJ2-5,.,TRBV7-8,TRBD2
CASSLGTAFNSPLHF,TGTGCCAGCTCACTTGGGACAGCTTTTAATTCACCCCTCCACTTT,TRBJ1-6,once,TRBV18,TRBD1
CASSRGTVEAFF,TGTGCCAGCAGTAGGGGGACAGTCGAAGCTTTCTTT,TRBJ1-1,.,TRBV6-5,TRBD1
CASSSRTGIQETQYF,TGTGCCAGCAGTTCCCGGACAGGGATCCAAGAGACCCAGTACTTC,TRBJ2-5,few,TRBV27,TRBD1
CASSVAGGNTGELFF,TGTGCCAGCAGCGTAGCCGGGGGGAACACCGGGGAGCTGTTTTTT,TRBJ2-2,.,TRBV9,.
CASSLSRTGYADTQYF,TGTGCCAGCAGCTTGTCCCGGACAGGGTATGCAGATACGCAGTATTTT,TRBJ2-3,.,TRBV11-2,TRBD1
CSATYTEAFF,TGCAGTGCTACCTACACTGAAGCTTTCTTT,TRBJ1-1,.,TRBV20-1,.
CASQPNERGNQPQHF,TGTGCCAGCCAGCCAAACGAGAGGGGCAATCAGCCCCAGCATTTT,TRBJ1-5,.,TRBV6-5,.
CASSPNPGQAGEQYF,TGTGCCAGCAGCCCTAACCCGGGACAGGCAGGGGAGCAGTACTTC,TRBJ2-7,.,TRBV11-2,TRBD1
CASSLSGGTTDTQYF,TGTGCCAGCAGCTTAAGCGGGGGGACAACAGATACGCAGTATTTT,TRBJ2-3,once,TRBV5-4,TRBD2
CASSKGTDLFEAFF,TGTGCCAGCAGCAAGGGGACAGACCTCTTTGAAGCTTTCTTT,TRBJ1-1,.,TRBV3-1/TRBV3-2,TRBD1
CASSLGTGENQPQHF,TGTGCCAGCAGCTTGGGGACAGGTGAAAATCAGCCCCAGCATTTT,TRBJ1-5,.,TRBV7-9,TRBD1
CASRPGTLDEQYF,TGTGCCAGCAGGCCCGGGACACTCGACGAGCAGTACTTC,TRBJ2-7,few,TRBV4-2,.
CASSPDRGRPYEQYF,TGTGCCAGCAGCCCTGACAGAGGAAGGCCCTACGAGCAGTACTTC,TRBJ2-7,.,TRBV11-2,.
CASSQGPGLGETQYF,TGTGCCAGCAGCCAAGGTCCGGGACTAGGGGAGACCCAGTACTTC,TRBJ2-5,.,TRBV3-1/TRBV3-2,TRBD2
CASSPVAGWNTEAFF,TGCGCCAGCAGTCCCGTGGCGGGATGGAACACTGAAGCTTTCTTT,TRBJ1-1,.,TRBV4-3,.
CASSLTGQTYEQYF,TGCGCCAGCAGCTTGACAGGCCAAACCTACGAGCAGTACTTC,TRBJ2-7,.,TRBV5-1,.
CASSYSAGVAETQYF,TGTGCCAGCAGTTACTCTGCAGGGGTCGCTGAGACCCAGTACTTC,TRBJ2-5,.,TRBV6-5,.
CASSPGDRARFGEQYF,TGTGCCAGCTCACCAGGCGACAGGGCTCGTTTTGGCGAGCAGTACTTC,TRBJ2-7,.,TRBV18,TRBD1
CASSSDSRRPQHF,TGTGCCAGCAGTTCGGACAGCAGAAGGCCCCAGCATTTT,TRBJ1-5,.,TRBV6-6,.
CASSLGAGTAYGELFF,TGCGCCAGCAGCTTGGGCGCCGGGACTGCCTACGGGGAGCTGTTTTTT,TRBJ2-2,.,TRBV5-1,.
CASNDGVNTEAFF,TGTGCCAGCAACGACGGGGTGAACACTGAAGCTTTCTTT,TRBJ1-1,once,TRBV2,.
CASSPAEGQGRYEQYF,TGTGCCAGCAGCCCCGCCGAGGGACAGGGTCGCTACGAGCAGTACTTC,TRBJ2-7,.,TRBV7-9,TRBD1
CASSLSPSTGYEQYF,TGTGCCAGCAGTTTATCTCCCTCGACTGGCTACGAGCAGTACTTC,TRBJ2-7,few,TRBV28,.
CASSFSGAAKNIQYF,TGTGCCAGCAGCTTTAGCGGGGCGGCCAAAAACATTCAGTACTTC,TRBJ2-4,.,TRBV11-2,TRBD2
CASSSLQGDEAFF,TGTGCCAGCAGCTCATTACAGGGAGATGAAGCTTTCTTT,TRBJ1-1,.,TRBV7-8,.
CASSFNSNQPQHF,TGTGCCAGCAGTTTCAATTCCAATCAGCCCCAGCATTTT,TRBJ1-5,.,TRBV12-3/TRBV12-4,.